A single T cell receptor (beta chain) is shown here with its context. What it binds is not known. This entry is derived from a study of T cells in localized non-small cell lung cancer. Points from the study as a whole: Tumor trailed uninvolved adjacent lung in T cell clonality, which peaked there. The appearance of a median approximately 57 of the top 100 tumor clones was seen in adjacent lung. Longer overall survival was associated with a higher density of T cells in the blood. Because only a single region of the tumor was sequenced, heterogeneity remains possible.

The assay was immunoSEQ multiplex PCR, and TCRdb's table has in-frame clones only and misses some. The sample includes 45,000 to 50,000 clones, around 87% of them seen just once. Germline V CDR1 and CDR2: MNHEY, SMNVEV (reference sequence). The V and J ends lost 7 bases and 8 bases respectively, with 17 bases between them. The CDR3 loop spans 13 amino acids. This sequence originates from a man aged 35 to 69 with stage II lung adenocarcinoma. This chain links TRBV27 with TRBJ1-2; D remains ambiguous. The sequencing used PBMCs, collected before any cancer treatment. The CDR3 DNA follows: TGTGCCAGCACCCCCCGCCCAGATCTAGGCTACACCTTC. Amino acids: CASTPRPDLGYTF.